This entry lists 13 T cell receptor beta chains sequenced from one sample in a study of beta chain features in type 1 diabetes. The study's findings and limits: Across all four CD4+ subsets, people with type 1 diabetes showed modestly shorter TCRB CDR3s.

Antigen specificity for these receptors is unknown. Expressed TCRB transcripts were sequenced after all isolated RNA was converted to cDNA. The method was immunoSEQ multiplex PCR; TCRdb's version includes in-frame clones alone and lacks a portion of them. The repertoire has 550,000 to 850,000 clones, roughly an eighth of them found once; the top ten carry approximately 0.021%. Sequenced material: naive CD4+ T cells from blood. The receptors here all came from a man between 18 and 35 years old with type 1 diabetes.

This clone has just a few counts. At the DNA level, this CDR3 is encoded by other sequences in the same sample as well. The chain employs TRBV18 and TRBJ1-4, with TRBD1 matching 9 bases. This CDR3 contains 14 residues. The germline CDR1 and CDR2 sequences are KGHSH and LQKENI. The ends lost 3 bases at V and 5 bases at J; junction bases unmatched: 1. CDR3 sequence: CASSPGQGNEKLFF. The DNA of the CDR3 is TGTGCCAGCTCACCGGGACAGGGAAATGAAAAACTGTTTTTT.

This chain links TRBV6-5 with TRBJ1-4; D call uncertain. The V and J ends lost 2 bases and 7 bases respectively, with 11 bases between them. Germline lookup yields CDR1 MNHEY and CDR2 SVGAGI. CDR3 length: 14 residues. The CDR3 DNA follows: TGTGCCAGCAGTTACAAAGGGTCCAGTGAAAAACTGTTTTTT. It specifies CASSYKGSSEKLFF.

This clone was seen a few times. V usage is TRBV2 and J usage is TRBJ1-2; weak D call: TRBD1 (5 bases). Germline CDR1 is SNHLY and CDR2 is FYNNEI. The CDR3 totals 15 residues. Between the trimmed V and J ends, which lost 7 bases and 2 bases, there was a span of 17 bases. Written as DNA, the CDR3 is TGTGCCAGCACCTCCTGGACGGGACTAAACTATGGCTACACCTTC. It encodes CASTSWTGLNYGYTF.

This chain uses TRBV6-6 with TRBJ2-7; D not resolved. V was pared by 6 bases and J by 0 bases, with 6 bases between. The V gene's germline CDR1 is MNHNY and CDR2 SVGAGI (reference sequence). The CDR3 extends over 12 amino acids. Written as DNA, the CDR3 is TGTGCCAGCAGCCGGGTCTCCTACGAGCAGTACTTC. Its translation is CASSRVSYEQYF.

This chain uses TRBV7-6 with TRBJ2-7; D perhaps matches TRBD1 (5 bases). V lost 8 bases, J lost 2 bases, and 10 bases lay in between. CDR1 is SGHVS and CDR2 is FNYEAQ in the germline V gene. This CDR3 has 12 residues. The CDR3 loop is CASSGHPYEQYF. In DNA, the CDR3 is TGTGCCAGCTCTGGACATCCCTACGAGCAGTACTTC.

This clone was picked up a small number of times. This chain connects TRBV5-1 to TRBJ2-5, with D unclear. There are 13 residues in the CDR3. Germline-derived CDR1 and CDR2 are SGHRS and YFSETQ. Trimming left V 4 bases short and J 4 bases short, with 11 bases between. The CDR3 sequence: CASSRWAGETQYF. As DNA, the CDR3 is TGCGCCAGCAGCCGGTGGGCTGGAGAGACCCAGTACTTC.

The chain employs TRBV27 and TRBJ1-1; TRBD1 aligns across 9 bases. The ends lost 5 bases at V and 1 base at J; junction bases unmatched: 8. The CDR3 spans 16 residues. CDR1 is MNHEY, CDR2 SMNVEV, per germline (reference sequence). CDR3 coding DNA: TGTGCCAGCAGTCTCCCGGGACAGGGAGGGAACACTGAAGCTTTCTTT. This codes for CASSLPGQGGNTEAFF.

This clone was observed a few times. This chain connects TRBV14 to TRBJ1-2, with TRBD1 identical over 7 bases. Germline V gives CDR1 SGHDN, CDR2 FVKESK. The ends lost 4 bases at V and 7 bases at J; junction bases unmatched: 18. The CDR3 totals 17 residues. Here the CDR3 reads CASSLKEGTAIGGGYTF. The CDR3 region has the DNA TGTGCCAGCAGCCTCAAGGAAGGGACAGCGATCGGGGGTGGCTACACCTTC. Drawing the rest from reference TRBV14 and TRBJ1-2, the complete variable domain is EAGVTQFPSHSVIEKGQTVTLRCDPISGHDNLYWYRRVMGKEIKFLLHFVKESKQDESGMPNNRFLAERTGGTYSTLKVQPAELEDSGVYFCASSLKEGTAIGGGYTFGSGTRLTVV.

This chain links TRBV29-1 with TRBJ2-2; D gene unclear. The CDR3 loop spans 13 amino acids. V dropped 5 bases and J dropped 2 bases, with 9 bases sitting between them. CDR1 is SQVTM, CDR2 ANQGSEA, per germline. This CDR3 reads CSVPTENTGELFF. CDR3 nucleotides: TGCAGCGTTCCCACCGAAAACACCGGGGAGCTGTTTTTT.

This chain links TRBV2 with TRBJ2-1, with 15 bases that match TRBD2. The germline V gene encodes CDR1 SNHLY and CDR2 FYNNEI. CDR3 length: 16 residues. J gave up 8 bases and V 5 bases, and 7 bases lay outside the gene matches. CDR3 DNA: TGTGCCAGCAGTCGGACTAGCGGGGGGGCCAGGGATGAGCAGTTCTTC. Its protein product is CASSRTSGGARDEQFF.

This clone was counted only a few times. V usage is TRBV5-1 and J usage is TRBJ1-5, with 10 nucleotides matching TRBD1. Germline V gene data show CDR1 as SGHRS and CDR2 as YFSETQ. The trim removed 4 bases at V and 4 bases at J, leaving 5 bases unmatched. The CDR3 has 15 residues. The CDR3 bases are TGCGCCAGCAGCCCGGGGACAGGGGTGAATCAGCCCCAGCATTTT. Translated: CASSPGTGVNQPQHF.

The CDR3 DNA reads TGCGCCAGCAGCTTGGATTCGACAGGCAACGAGCAGTACTTC. Protein: CASSLDSTGNEQYF. The rearrangement uses TRBV5-1 and TRBJ2-7, with D possibly matching TRBD1 (6 bases). CDR1 and CDR2 from the germline V gene are SGHRS and YFSETQ. The CDR3 totals 14 residues. Trimming removed 0 bases at V and 5 bases at J, with 12 bases between. Complete variable domain (other parts from reference TRBV5-1 and TRBJ2-7): KAGVTQTPRYLIKTRGQQVTLSCSPISGHRSVSWYQQTPGQGLQFLFEYFSETQRNKGNFPGRFSGRQFSNSRSEMNVSTLELGDSALYLCASSLDSTGNEQYFGPGTRLTVT.

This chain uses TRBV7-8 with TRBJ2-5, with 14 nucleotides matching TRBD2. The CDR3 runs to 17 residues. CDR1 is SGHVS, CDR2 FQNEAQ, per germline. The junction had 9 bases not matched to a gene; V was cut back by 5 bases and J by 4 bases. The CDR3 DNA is TGTGCCAGCAGCGCCGGACTAGCGGGGGGCCCCAGAGAGACCCAGTACTTC. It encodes CASSAGLAGGPRETQYF. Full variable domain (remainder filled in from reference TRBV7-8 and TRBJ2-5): GAGVSQSPRYKVAKRGQDVALRCDPISGHVSLFWYQQALGQGPEFLTYFQNEAQLDKSGLPSDRFFAERPEGSVSTLKIQRTQQEDSAVYLCASSAGLAGGPRETQYFGPGTRLLVL.